This TCR beta chain stems from a study of T cell repertoires in cytomegalovirus infection. From the reads, TCRdb called clonotypes with MiXCR, one entry per CDR3 protein. The sample records around 270,000 distinct CDR3 sequences, around 8.7% being singletons. There are 14 residues in the CDR3. Per germline, CDR1 GTSNPN and CDR2 SVGIG (reference sequence). Trimming at V came to 5 bases and at J to 0 bases, leaving 7 bases not matched to a gene. This clonotype has just a few counts. The sample was PBMCs. The chain employs TRBV30 and TRBJ2-7; TRBD2 matches at 7 bases. This TCR derives from a human donor in good health (CMV status not recorded). Some clones in this sample may be carry-over from other donors' samples. Here the CDR3 DNA reads TGTGCCTGGGGAGGAGCGGGAAGCTCCTACGAGCAGTACTTC. Protein product: CAWGGAGSSYEQYF.